This entry concerns a single T cell receptor (beta chain). After template switching added a universal primer site, the resulting cDNA carried unique molecular identifiers. Via MiXCR, TCRdb re-called the 5' RACE reads, giving one row per CDR3 protein. The profile shows 400,000 to 500,000 distinct CDR3 sequences, 13% to 15% of them singletons. The CDR3 is made up of 15 amino acids. Trimming took 7 bases from V and 7 from J; bases not matched to a gene: 13. Germline V gene data show CDR1 as LNHNV and CDR2 as YYDKDF (reference sequence). These data originate in a study of identical twins. These sequences were also reported in another study, on yellow fever vaccine responses in identical twins.

The receptor was derived from a woman aged 18-30 years in good health. This chain uses TRBV15 with TRBJ2-3, with 8 bases aligning to TRBD2. Material for sequencing was CD4+ T cells sorted from blood. The CDR3 nucleotides read TGTGCCACCAACTCAAGGGCGGGAGGAGGGAATACGCAGTATTTT. Amino acid sequence: CATNSRAGGGNTQYF.